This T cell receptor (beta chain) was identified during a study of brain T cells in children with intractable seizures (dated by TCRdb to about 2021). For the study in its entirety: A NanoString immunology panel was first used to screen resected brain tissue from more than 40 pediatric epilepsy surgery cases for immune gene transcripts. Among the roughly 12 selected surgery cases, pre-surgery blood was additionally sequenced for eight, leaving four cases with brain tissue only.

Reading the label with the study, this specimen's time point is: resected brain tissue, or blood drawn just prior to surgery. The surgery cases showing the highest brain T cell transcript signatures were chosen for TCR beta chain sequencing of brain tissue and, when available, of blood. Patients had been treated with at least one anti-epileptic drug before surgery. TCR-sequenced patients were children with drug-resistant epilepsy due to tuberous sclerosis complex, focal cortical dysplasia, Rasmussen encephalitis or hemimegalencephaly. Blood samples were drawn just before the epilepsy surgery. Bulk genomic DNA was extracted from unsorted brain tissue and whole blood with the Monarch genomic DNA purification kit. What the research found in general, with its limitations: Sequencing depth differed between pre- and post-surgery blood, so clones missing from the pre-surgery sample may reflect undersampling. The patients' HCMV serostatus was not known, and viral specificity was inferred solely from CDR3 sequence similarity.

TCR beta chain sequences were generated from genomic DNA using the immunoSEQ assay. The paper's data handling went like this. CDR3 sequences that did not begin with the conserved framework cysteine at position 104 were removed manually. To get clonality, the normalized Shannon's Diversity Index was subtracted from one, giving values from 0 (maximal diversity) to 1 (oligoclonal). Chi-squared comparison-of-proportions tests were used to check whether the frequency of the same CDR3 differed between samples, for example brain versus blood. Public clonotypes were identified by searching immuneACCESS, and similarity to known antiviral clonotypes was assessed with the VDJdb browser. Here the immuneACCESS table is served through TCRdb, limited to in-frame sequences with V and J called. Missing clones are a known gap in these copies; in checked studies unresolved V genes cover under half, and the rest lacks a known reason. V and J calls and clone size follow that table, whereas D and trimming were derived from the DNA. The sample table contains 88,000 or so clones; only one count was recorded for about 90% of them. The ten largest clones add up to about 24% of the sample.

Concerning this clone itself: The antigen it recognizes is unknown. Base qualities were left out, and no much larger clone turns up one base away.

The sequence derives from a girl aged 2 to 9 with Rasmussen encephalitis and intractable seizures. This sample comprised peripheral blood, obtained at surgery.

The nucleotide sequence is given as TGTGCCAGCAGTCCCCGGGGTGGCAGACGCACAGATACGCAGTATTTT. This encodes CASSPRGGRRTDTQYF. The rearrangement combines TRBV27 with TRBJ2-3; a tentative D match to TRBD2 spans 5 bases. The germline V gene (reference sequence) yields MNHEY for CDR1 and SMNVEV for CDR2. At the junction V is shortened by 5 bases and J by 1 base, with 16 bases in between. Inclusive of the bounding cysteine and phenylalanine, the CDR3 is 16 residues long. CDR3 DNA is the only sequence kept; it has 48 bases, read in frame from the first base.